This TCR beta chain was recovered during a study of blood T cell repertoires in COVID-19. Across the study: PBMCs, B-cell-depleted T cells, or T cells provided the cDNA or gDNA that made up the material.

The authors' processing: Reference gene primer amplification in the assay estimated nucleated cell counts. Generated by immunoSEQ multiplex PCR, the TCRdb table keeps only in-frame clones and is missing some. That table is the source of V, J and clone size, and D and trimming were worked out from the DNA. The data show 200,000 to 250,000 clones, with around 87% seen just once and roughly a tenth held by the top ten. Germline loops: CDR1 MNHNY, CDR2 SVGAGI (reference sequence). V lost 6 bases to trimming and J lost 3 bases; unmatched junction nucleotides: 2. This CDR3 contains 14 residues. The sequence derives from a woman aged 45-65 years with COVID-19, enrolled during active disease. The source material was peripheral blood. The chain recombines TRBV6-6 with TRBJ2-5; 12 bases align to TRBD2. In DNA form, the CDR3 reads TGTGCCAGCAGGCTAGCGGGGGGGAAAGAGACCCAGTACTTC. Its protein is CASRLAGGKETQYF.